This T cell receptor (beta chain) is drawn from a study of shared clonotypes between healthy human individuals. Study details: The study used three CD4 naive, three CD4 memory, two CD8 naive and one CD8 memory plate per donor. Overall study findings and caveats: Several donors held about 5% of naive CD4 clonotypes in common.

As to this clone: The antigen remains unidentified.

Germline assignment: CDR1 KGHSH and CDR2 LQKENI. This CDR3 spans 16 amino acids. The V gene lost 2 bases and the J gene lost 0 bases, with 14 bases spanning the gap. Here immunoSEQ multiplex PCR was the method, and the copy in TCRdb shows in-frame clones only, minus some. The table shows some 2,000,000 clones, with 90% to 95% occurring only once. CD4+ cells yielded CD45RA+ naive and CD45RA-negative memory subsets. The J gene is TRBJ2-7, the V gene TRBV18, with D possibly matching TRBD2 (6 bases). Sample: naive CD4+ T cells sorted from blood. Subset of the sample: CD45RA+ positively selected. The source of this sequence is a man aged 18 to 29 in good health. CDR3 amino acids: CASSPAGPRASYEQYF. CDR3 bases: TGTGCCAGCTCACCAGCGGGACCACGGGCCTCCTACGAGCAGTACTTC. The variable domain in full, completed from reference TRBV18 and TRBJ2-7, reads NAGVMQNPRHLVRRRGQEARLRCSPMKGHSHVYWYRQLPEEGLKFMVYLQKENIIDESGMPKERFSAEFPKEGPSILRIQQVVRGDSAAYFCASSPAGPRASYEQYFGPGTRLTVT.